This entry lists 20 T cell receptor beta chains sequenced from one sample in a study of human T cells and chemical hapten exposure. Noted time point: pre-sensitization, week 0. Treatment of the sample: therapeutic diphenylcyclopropenone sensitization with weekly scalp DPC. TCRdb re-called the RACE reads with MiXCR, one entry per CDR3 protein. Counted here are about 60,000 distinct CDR3 sequences, 11% occurring once; the ten biggest clones make up 4%. This sample comprised whole blood, obtained in connection with sensitization to the hapten diphenylcyclopropenone (DPC). These receptor sequences come from a woman in her forties with alopecia areata. Some clones in this sample may be carry-over from other donors' samples.

This clonotype was detected many times. In nucleotides, the CDR3 is TGTGCCAGCAGTTATTTGCCCGGGAATGGCTACACCTTC. As protein: CASSYLPGNGYTF. This sequence joins TRBV6-2 or TRBV6-3 and TRBJ1-2; D not certain. Trimming took off 3 bases at V and 6 bases at J, with 11 bases between the two ends. CDR3 length: 13 amino acids. Germline V gives CDR1 MNHEY, CDR2 SVGEGT.

In this sample, this clonotype turned up many times. The rearrangement joins TRBV28 to TRBJ1-1; a possible D gene is TRBD1 (5 bases). The CDR3 has 13 residues. Germline V gene lookup returns CDR1 MDHEN and CDR2 SYDVKM. Trimming removed 2 bases at V and 7 bases at J, with 11 bases between. CDR3 nucleotides: TGTGCCAGCAGTTTAGGGGGGATAGGTGAAGCTTTCTTT. Residues: CASSLGGIGEAFF.

The rearrangement joins TRBV20-1 to TRBJ1-1, with D possibly being TRBD1 (5 bases). This CDR3 spans 14 amino acids. The germline V gene has CDR1 DFQATT and CDR2 SNEGSKA (reference sequence). Trimming shortened V by 3 bases and J by 3 bases, and 14 bases separated the two germline ends. CDR3: CSASGAKGYTEAFF. Written as DNA, the CDR3 is TGCAGTGCTAGTGGGGCCAAAGGGTACACTGAAGCTTTCTTT.

This clonotype was detected ten times or more. This sequence joins TRBV7-2 and TRBJ2-2; 8 bases agree with TRBD1. The junction had 6 bases not matched to a gene; V was cut back by 5 bases and J by 7 bases. Germline loops: CDR1 SGHTA, CDR2 FQGNSA. CDR3 length equals 14 residues. The chain's CDR3 is CASSTRQGNGELFF. CDR3 coding DNA: TGTGCCAGCAGCACCCGACAGGGGAACGGGGAGCTGTTTTTT.

In its sample, this clonotype was seen many times. The genes are TRBV2 and TRBJ2-1; the D gene is possibly TRBD1 (5 bases). The CDR3 spans 17 residues. In germline, CDR1 is SNHLY, CDR2 FYNNEI. V was pared by 1 base and J by 1 base, with 14 bases between. This CDR3 reads CASSEDRARESYNEQFF. Written as DNA, the CDR3 is TGTGCCAGCAGTGAAGACAGAGCCAGGGAATCCTACAATGAGCAGTTCTTC.

A few counts support this clonotype. The chain joins TRBV7-8 to TRBJ2-7, with unresolved D. The V end was cut by 2 bases, the J end by 3 bases, with 8 bases between. CDR1 and CDR2 (germline): SGHVS, FQNEAQ. The CDR3 consists of 13 residues. In DNA, the CDR3 is TGTGCCAGCAGCTTAAAGCTGGTCTACGAGCAGTACTTC. The encoded protein is CASSLKLVYEQYF. The full variable domain, its missing parts supplied by reference TRBV7-8 and TRBJ2-7, is GAGVSQSPRYKVAKRGQDVALRCDPISGHVSLFWYQQALGQGPEFLTYFQNEAQLDKSGLPSDRFFAERPEGSVSTLKIQRTQQEDSAVYLCASSLKLVYEQYFGPGTRLTVT.

The V and J genes are TRBV6-2 or TRBV6-3 and TRBJ2-2, with D possibly called TRBD1 or TRBD2 (7 bases each). Trimming cost V 5 bases and J 5 bases, with 24 bases left between them. The CDR3 has 18 amino acids. From germline, CDR1 is MNHEY and CDR2 SVGEGT. CDR3 amino acids: CASSPPSRGRAETGELFF. The CDR3 nucleotides are TGTGCCAGCAGTCCCCCTTCCAGGGGGAGGGCTGAGACCGGGGAGCTGTTTTTT.

This clonotype was counted a few times. V gene TRBV28 combines with J gene TRBJ2-6, with 10 bases that match TRBD2. The germline gives CDR1 MDHEN, CDR2 SYDVKM. The CDR3 runs to 17 residues. J was trimmed by 3 bases and V by 4 bases; bases with no gene match: 6. This CDR3 reads CASSSLAGGGGANVLTF. CDR3 DNA: TGTGCCAGCAGTTCCTTAGCGGGAGGTGGTGGGGCCAACGTCCTGACTTTC.

This clonotype showed up just a few times. The chain couples TRBV28 to TRBJ2-7, with 7 bases that match TRBD2. CDR3 size: 14 residues. The trim removed 6 bases at V and 2 bases at J, leaving 7 bases unmatched. The V gene's germline CDR1 is MDHEN and CDR2 SYDVKM. The CDR3 bases are TGTGCCAGCAGCAGGAGCGGGAAAACCTACGAGCAGTACTTC. As protein: CASSRSGKTYEQYF.

This clonotype has a handful of counts. This rearrangement joins TRBV5-1 to TRBJ1-3, with D possibly TRBD1 on 5 matching bases. Trimming stripped 1 base from V and 4 bases from J, with 9 bases between. Germline loops: CDR1 SGHRS, CDR2 YFSETQ. The CDR3 extends over 14 amino acids. For the CDR3, the DNA is TGCGCCAGCAGCTTGTCAGGGACGGGAAACACCATATATTTT. Protein sequence: CASSLSGTGNTIYF.

The rearrangement links TRBV29-1 to TRBJ2-3; TRBD1 is a possible D gene (6 bases). Germline lookup yields CDR1 SQVTM and CDR2 ANQGSEA. The length of the CDR3 is 13 residues. V lost 3 bases to trimming and J lost 9 bases, with 16 bases between them. CDR3 sequence: CSVDYRGGETQYF. CDR3 bases: TGCAGCGTTGACTACCGAGGGGGAGAAACGCAGTATTTT.

This clonotype was counted many times. The chain uses TRBV15 and TRBJ2-1; tentative D call: TRBD2 (5 bases). V lost 1 base, J lost 9 bases, and 10 bases lay in between. The CDR3 is 13 residues long. Germline V gives CDR1 LNHNV, CDR2 YYDKDF (reference sequence). The CDR3 reads CATSRGTFSEQFF. DNA for the CDR3: TGTGCCACCAGCAGAGGGACTTTTAGTGAGCAGTTCTTC.

V is TRBV11-2 and J is TRBJ2-7; TRBD2 aligns across 7 bases. This CDR3 comprises 15 residues. Trimming removed 6 bases from V and 3 bases from J; junction bases left unmatched: 11. From germline, CDR1 is SGHAT and CDR2 FQNNGV. CDR3 sequence (DNA): TGTGCCAGCAGAACCTCTTGCGGGGGTTTCTACGAGCAGTACTTC. Its translation: CASRTSCGGFYEQYF.

V and J are TRBV2 and TRBJ2-2; D unresolved. V shed 4 bases and J shed 2 bases, with 8 bases lying between them. Germline values: CDR1 SNHLY, CDR2 FYNNEI. The CDR3 loop spans 14 amino acids. The CDR3 reads CASSGGRNTGELFF. The CDR3 DNA reads as TGTGCCAGCAGTGGAGGTAGAAACACCGGGGAGCTGTTTTTT.

The V and J genes are TRBV7-2 and TRBJ2-5; no reliable D call. V was cut by 2 bases and J by 5 bases, with 9 bases left in between. The germline V gene has CDR1 SGHTA and CDR2 FQGNSA. The CDR3 is made up of 13 amino acids. CDR3 DNA sequence: TGTGCCAGCAGCTTATTTTTCGGGGAGACCCAGTACTTC. Amino acid sequence: CASSLFFGETQYF.

Ten or more counts support this clonotype. The DNA of the CDR3 is TGTGCCAGCAGCTTGGGGCAGTCACAGCCCCAGCATTTT. It is translated as CASSLGQSQPQHF. V gene TRBV5-6 combines with J gene TRBJ1-5, with D unresolved. Germline loops: CDR1 SGHDT, CDR2 YYEEEE. The CDR3 covers 13 residues. Between the trimmed V and J ends, which lost 0 bases and 7 bases, there was a span of 8 bases.

This clonotype was observed at least ten times. The rearrangement joins TRBV19 to TRBJ1-1, with TRBD1 as a possible D gene (6 bases). The CDR3 is 13 residues long. The germline gives CDR1 LNHDA, CDR2 SQIVND (reference sequence). With 7 bases removed from V and 7 bases from J, the gap between germline ends came to 16 bases. The CDR3 is CASTTTGFGEAFF. The CDR3, as DNA: TGTGCCAGTACCACAACAGGGTTCGGTGAAGCTTTCTTT.

This clonotype occurred a few times. The CDR3 is CASSFAGPQVVQYF. CDR3 in DNA: TGTGCCAGCAGTTTCGCGGGACCCCAAGTTGTCCAGTACTTC. The chain recombines TRBV28 with TRBJ2-5; D perhaps matches TRBD2 (6 bases). The CDR3 extends over 14 amino acids. V was shortened by 3 bases and J by 10 bases, with 18 bases between the two germline ends. The germline V gene encodes CDR1 MDHEN and CDR2 SYDVKM.

The chain recombines TRBV12-3 or TRBV12-4 with TRBJ2-4; D not resolved. V was shortened by 3 bases and J by 0 bases, with 9 bases between the two germline ends. The CDR3 is 15 residues long. Written as DNA, the CDR3 is TGTGCCAGCAGTTTTTTCTCTCAAGCCAAAAACATTCAGTACTTC. Amino acid sequence: CASSFFSQAKNIQYF.

This rearrangement joins TRBV28 to TRBJ1-4, with D uncertain. The ends were cut back, 6 bases at V and 4 bases at J, with 15 bases in the middle. This CDR3 spans 15 amino acids. Germline CDR1 reads MDHEN; CDR2 reads SYDVKM. CDR3 residues: CASSSSTNHNEKLFF. As DNA, the CDR3 is TGTGCCAGCAGCTCGTCGACCAACCATAATGAAAAACTGTTTTTT.